This TCR beta chain originates from a study of blood T cell repertoires in COVID-19 (dated by TCRdb to 2020 to 2021). For context, the study as a whole: The collaborator samples originated in the United States, Italy and Spain and spanned the acute and convalescent phases of COVID-19. The material from the prospective study consisted of cDNA or gDNA derived from T cells, B-cell-depleted T cells, or PBMCs. The dataset comprised deeply sampled blood TCRbeta repertoires from subjects exposed to, actively infected with, or recovered from COVID-19. The repertoires were released in a freely available public database intended as a resource for research on the immune response to SARS-CoV-2. Samples came from the ongoing ImmuneRACE study (first 160 participants) plus 1,254 subjects from 6 global collaborators. The sample metadata nearly always contained a de-identified subject ID, COVID-19 status, age in years and sex. HLA class I and class II types, where available, came from metadata supplied by the sample provider rather than from assay-based typing.

In Seattle, one collaborating source enrolled patients while the infection was active and tracked those patients longitudinally over the course of disease. Each collaborating institution followed its own protocols to collect whole blood in K2EDTA tubes. For TCRbeta analysis, collaborators shipped samples in one of three forms: frozen whole blood, isolated PBMCs, or DNA extracted from either of those sample types. On this clone: The antigen this receptor binds is unknown. Base quality data are lacking; no much larger clone is found one base away.

Counted from cysteine to phenylalanine, this CDR3 has 10 amino acids. The retained sequence is limited to the CDR3, 30 bases, with the frame set at the first base. V loses 6 bases of germline sequence and J loses 8 bases, and the interval between the two ends is 10 bases. Via the germline V gene (reference sequence), CDR1 is DFQATT and CDR2 SNEGSKA. TCRbeta CDR3 regions were amplified from genomic DNA by means of the immunoSEQ Assay, a bias-controlled multiplex PCR. The study's processing was this. The number of nucleated cells in each sample was estimated from the amplification of reference gene primers within the assay. To quantify the absolute abundance of each unique TCRbeta CDR3 rearrangement, sequence reads were collapsed and filtered. For each sample, productive Simpson clonality was calculated by taking the square root of Simpson's diversity index across productive rearrangements. TCRdb obtained this table from immuneACCESS and retained in-frame rearrangements with V and J assigned. These tables miss some clones; where compared with another copy, unresolved V genes account for less than half of the shortfall, and the remainder is unexplained. The D gene and trimming were derived from the DNA, and the V and J assignments and clone size from that table. The sample table holds about 340,000 clones, of which approximately 86% were seen once. The ten largest clones capture 7.1% of the sample.

Study-wide findings and limitations: Clinical and demographic metadata were provided uncurated, with the amount varying by source and participant.

Source material: peripheral blood. The clonotype originates from an older woman with COVID-19, enrolled during active disease. This chain joins TRBV20-1 to TRBJ1-2, with the D segment identity uncertain. The CDR3 in this case is CSAREYGYTF. The DNA reads as follows: TGCAGTGCCCGGGAATACGGCTACACCTTC.